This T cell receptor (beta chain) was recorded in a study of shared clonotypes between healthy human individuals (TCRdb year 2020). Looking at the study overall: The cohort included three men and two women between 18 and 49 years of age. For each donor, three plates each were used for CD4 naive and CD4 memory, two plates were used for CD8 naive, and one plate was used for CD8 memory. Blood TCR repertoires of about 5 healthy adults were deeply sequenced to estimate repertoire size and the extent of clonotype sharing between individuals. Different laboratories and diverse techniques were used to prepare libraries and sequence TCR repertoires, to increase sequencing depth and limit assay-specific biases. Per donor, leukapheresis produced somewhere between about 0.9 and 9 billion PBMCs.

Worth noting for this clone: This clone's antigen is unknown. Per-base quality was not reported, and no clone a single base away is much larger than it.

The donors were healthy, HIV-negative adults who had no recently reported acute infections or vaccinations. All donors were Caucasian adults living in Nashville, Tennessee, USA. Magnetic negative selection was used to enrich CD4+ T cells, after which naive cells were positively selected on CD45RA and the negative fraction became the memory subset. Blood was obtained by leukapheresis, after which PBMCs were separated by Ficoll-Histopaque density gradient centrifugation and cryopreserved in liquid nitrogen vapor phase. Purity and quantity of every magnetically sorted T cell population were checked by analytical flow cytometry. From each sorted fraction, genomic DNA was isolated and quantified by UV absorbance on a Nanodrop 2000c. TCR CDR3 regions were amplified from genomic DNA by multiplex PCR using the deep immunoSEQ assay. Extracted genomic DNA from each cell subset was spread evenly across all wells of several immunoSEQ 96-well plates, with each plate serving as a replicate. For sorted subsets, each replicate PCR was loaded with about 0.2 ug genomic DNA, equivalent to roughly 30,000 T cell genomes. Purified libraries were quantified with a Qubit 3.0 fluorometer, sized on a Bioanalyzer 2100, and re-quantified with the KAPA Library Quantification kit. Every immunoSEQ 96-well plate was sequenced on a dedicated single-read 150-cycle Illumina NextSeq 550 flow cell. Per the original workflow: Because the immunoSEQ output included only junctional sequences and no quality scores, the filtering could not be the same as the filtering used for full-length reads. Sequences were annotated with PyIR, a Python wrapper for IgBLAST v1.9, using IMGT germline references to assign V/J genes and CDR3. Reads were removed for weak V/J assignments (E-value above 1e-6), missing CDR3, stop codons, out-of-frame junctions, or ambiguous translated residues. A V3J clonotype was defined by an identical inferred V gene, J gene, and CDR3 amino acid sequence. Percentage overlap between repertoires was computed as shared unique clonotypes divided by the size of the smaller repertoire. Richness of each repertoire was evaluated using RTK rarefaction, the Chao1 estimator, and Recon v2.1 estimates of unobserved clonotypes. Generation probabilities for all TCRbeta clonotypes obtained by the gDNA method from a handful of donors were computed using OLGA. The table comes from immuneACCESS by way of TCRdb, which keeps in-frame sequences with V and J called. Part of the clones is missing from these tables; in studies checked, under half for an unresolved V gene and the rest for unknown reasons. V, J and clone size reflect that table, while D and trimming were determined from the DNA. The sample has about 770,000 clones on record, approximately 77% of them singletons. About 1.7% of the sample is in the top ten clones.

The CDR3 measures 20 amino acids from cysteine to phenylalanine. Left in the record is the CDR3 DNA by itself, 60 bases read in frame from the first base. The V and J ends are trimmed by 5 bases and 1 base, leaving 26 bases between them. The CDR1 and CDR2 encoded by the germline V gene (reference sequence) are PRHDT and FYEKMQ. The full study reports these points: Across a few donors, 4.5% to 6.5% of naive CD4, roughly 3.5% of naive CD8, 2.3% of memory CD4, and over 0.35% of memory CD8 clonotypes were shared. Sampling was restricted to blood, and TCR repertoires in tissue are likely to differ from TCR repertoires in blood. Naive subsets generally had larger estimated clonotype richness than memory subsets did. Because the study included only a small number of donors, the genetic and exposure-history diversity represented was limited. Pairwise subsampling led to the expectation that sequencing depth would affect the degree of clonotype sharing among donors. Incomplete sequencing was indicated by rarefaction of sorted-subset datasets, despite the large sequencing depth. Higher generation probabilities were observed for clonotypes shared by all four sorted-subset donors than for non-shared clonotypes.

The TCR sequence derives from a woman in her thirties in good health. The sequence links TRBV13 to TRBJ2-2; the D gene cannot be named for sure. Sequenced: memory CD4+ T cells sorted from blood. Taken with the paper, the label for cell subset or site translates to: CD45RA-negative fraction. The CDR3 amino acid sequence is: CASSRTGTTPLRRNTGELFF. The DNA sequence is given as TGTGCCAGCAGCCGAACCGGAACTACCCCGCTCCGACGGAACACCGGGGAGCTGTTTTTT.